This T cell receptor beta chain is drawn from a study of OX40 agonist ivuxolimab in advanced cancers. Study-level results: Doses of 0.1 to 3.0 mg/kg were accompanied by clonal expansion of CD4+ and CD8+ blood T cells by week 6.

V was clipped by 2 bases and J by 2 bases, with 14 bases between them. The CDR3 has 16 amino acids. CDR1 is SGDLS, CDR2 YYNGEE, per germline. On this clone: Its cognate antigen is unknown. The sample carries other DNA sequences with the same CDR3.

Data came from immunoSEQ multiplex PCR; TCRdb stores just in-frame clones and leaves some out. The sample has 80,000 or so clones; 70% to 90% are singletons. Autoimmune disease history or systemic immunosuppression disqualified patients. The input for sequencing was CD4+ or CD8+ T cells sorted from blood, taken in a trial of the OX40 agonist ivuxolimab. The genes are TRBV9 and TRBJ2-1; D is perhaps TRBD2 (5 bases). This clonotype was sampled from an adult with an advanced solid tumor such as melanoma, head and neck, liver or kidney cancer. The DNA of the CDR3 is TGTGCCAGCAGCGTCGAACCTAGCTCGGCCTACAATGAGCAGTTCTTC. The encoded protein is CASSVEPSSAYNEQFF.